This T cell receptor beta chain derives from a study of T cell responses to AZD1222 COVID-19 vaccine. Study outcomes and limitations: Clonal diversity was possibly underestimated; the donors were predominantly white British and more often female. The study reported that nearly half of spike-specific TCRs target unmutated variant regions.

This clone was detected only once. What it binds is not known. TCRdb's table, derived via immunoSEQ multiplex PCR, lists solely in-frame clones and lacks some. This repertoire shows tens of thousands of clones, roughly 88% found once; its top ten account for around 19%. Germline V gene sequence: CDR1 LGHDT, CDR2 YNNKEL (reference sequence). The CDR3 covers 15 residues. Losses at the gene ends were 1 base for V and 5 bases for J; bases not matched to a gene: 6. The chain combines TRBV3-1 (or the pseudogene TRBV3-2) with TRBJ2-5; 8 bases map to TRBD1. The sequence derives from an adult in good health. Sequences were derived from peripheral blood, sampled on day 0 of AZD1222 vaccination. The CDR3 DNA reads TGTGCCAGCAGCCAAGCCAGGGGGCAGGGGGAGACCCAGTACTTC. Translation gives CASSQARGQGETQYF.